This is a list of T cell receptor beta chains from one sample in a study of CD8 T cells in Susac syndrome. In TCRdb, the immunoSEQ multiplex PCR reads were re-called with MiXCR into one record per CDR3 protein. This table has about 300,000 distinct CDR3 sequences, around 91% appearing once. Sample: CD8+ T cells from PBMCs. These receptors all come from a human donor with multiple sclerosis. CDR3s include the opening cysteine and the closing phenylalanine or tryptophan. The order of the fields is V gene, CDR3 protein.

V: TRBV18
CDR3: CASSPAGANTDTQYF

V: TRBV6-1
CDR3: CASSEALQETQYF

V: TRBV5-6
CDR3: CASSLLLGQSSYEQYF

V: TRBV13
CDR3: CASSYLGGNDYNEQFF

V: TRBV7-9
CDR3: CASSPSSSEGYTF

V: TRBV20-1
CDR3: CSARGTGTADGYTF

V: TRBV11-2
CDR3: CASSSGAGTSSYNEQFF

V: TRBV7-3
CDR3: CASSQITMGYEQYF

V: TRBV9
CDR3: CASSVAGAVQETQYF

V: TRBV24-1
CDR3: CATSDGRTETQYF

V: TRBV27
CDR3: CASSGLGQLNEQFF

V: TRBV27
CDR3: CASSLGPGVLTF

V: TRBV7-9
CDR3: CASSLGKGQGQVTYQPQHF

V: TRBV5-4
CDR3: CASREQGYVETQYF

V: TRBV20-1
CDR3: CSAETGGASTGELFF

V: TRBV30
CDR3: CAWKKLEQFF

V: TRBV5-4
CDR3: CASSQPGQGADNEQFF

V: TRBV28
CDR3: CASSTVRTSGRNEQFF

V: TRBV29-1
CDR3: CSEKEGFSYNEQFF

V: TRBV19
CDR3: CASSRGRAADYNEQFF

V: TRBV7-2
CDR3: CASSLRRTNTEAFF

V: TRBV3-1
CDR3: CASSLGTSAHYEQYF

V: TRBV20-1
CDR3: CSARDIQGIVGGELFF

V: TRBV29-1
CDR3: CSVEGTSGADNEQFF

V: TRBV27
CDR3: CASSLSNSPLVGGYTF

V: TRBV7-3
CDR3: CASSLGGGRYTGELFF

V: TRBV7-9
CDR3: CASSLARTGPRSDTQYF

V: TRBV23-1
CDR3: CASSHSRTLTEAFF

V: TRBV20-1
CDR3: CSAPTPGTDSYEQYF

V: TRBV29-1
CDR3: CSAEPGTSGTGELFF

V: TRBV4-1
CDR3: CASSLSGRAGEQYF

V: TRBV27
CDR3: CASSLRGAYEQYF

V: TRBV12-3/TRBV12-4
CDR3: CASSPRDRGHYEQYF

V: TRBV7-2
CDR3: CASSSMTANTEAFF

V: TRBV14
CDR3: CASSQSRATYEQYF

V: TRBV12-3/TRBV12-4
CDR3: CASSFLGSGEQFF

V: TRBV30
CDR3: CAWSVLAGGPNEQFF

V: TRBV4-3
CDR3: CASSQAWGDTSYEQYF

V: TRBV29-1
CDR3: CSTGLAGGENEQFF

V: TRBV18
CDR3: CASSPLPDRNTEAFF

V: TRBV6-6
CDR3: CASSEARRVYEQYF

V: TRBV24-1
CDR3: CATSASGAPNQPQHF

V: TRBV27
CDR3: CASSLSWAGAGEQFF

V: TRBV27
CDR3: CASSTSWGESNQPQHF

V: TRBV15
CDR3: CATSDPREGRETQYF

V: TRBV19
CDR3: CASSPQGFYSYEQYF

V: TRBV12-3/TRBV12-4
CDR3: CASSLGPSTEAFF

V: TRBV10-3
CDR3: CAISESRGPNYGYTF

V: TRBV20-1
CDR3: CSARDQETSGHEQYF

V: TRBV6-2/TRBV6-3
CDR3: CASSYGRWEQFF

V: TRBV6-2/TRBV6-3
CDR3: CASSYQFTGELFF

V: TRBV5-4
CDR3: CASVLRAGENTGELFF

V: TRBV6-5
CDR3: CASRGGLTGELFF

V: TRBV27
CDR3: CASSLSAGERGNEQFF

V: TRBV10-3
CDR3: CAISDPGGLDYGYTF